Listed below are T cell receptor beta chains from one sample, sequenced in a study of blood T cell repertoires in COVID-19. The assay was immunoSEQ multiplex PCR, and TCRdb's table has in-frame clones only and misses some. This table has 95,000 to 120,000 clones, about 85% appearing once. Sequenced material: peripheral blood. Receptor source: a woman aged 70-85 years with acute or convalescent COVID-19. The CDR3 runs from the conserved cysteine through the conserved F or W. A D gene is named only where the DNA matches it firmly. Clone size is shown for a subset of rows, as once, few, many or a class of expanded clone.

len: 16
d_gene: TRBD2
v_gene: TRBV7-6
abundance: NA
j_gene: TRBJ2-7
CDR3nt: TGTGCCAGCAGCTTAATCCCTGGGGGGGAAGGCTACGAGCAGTACTTC
CDR3aa: CASSLIPGGEGYEQYF

len: 13
d_gene: NA
v_gene: TRBV6-4
abundance: NA
j_gene: TRBJ1-1
CDR3nt: TGTGCCAGCAGTGCAACAATGAACACTGAAGCTTTCTTT
CDR3aa: CASSATMNTEAFF

len: 14
d_gene: NA
v_gene: TRBV24-1
abundance: NA
j_gene: TRBJ1-2
CDR3nt: TGTGCCACCAGTGAACCAGGGTATGGCTATGGCTACACCTTC
CDR3aa: CATSEPGYGYGYTF

len: 17
d_gene: NA
v_gene: TRBV11-2
abundance: once
j_gene: TRBJ2-2
CDR3nt: TGTGCCAGCAGCATTACCCTACCGGGAGTGAACACCGGGGAGCTGTTTTTT
CDR3aa: CASSITLPGVNTGELFF

len: 15
d_gene: TRBD1
v_gene: TRBV19
abundance: NA
j_gene: TRBJ1-5
CDR3nt: TGTGCCAGTAGTACCCCTCACAGGGGGAATCAGCCCCAGCATTTT
CDR3aa: CASSTPHRGNQPQHF

len: 16
d_gene: TRBD2
v_gene: TRBV5-5
abundance: NA
j_gene: TRBJ2-1
CDR3nt: TGTGCCAGCAGCCCTGGTATAGGGACTAGTTACAATGAGCAGTTCTTC
CDR3aa: CASSPGIGTSYNEQFF

len: 16
d_gene: TRBD2
v_gene: TRBV7-8
abundance: NA
j_gene: TRBJ2-2
CDR3nt: TGTGCCAGCAGCTCTAGCGGAGAGCTGGGGACCGGGGAGCTGTTTTTT
CDR3aa: CASSSSGELGTGELFF

len: 15
d_gene: NA
v_gene: TRBV4-1
abundance: few
j_gene: TRBJ1-2
CDR3nt: TGCGCCAGCAGCCAGACCCCAGCAGGGGCCTATGGCTACACCTTC
CDR3aa: CASSQTPAGAYGYTF

len: 13
d_gene: NA
v_gene: TRBV19
abundance: few
j_gene: TRBJ2-1
CDR3nt: TGTGCCAGTAGTGTGCAGGAATACAATGAGCAGTTCTTC
CDR3aa: CASSVQEYNEQFF

len: 14
d_gene: NA
v_gene: TRBV19
abundance: NA
j_gene: TRBJ1-6
CDR3nt: TGTGCCAGTACCTTTCAGACTGAGAATTCACCCCTCCACTTT
CDR3aa: CASTFQTENSPLHF

len: 14
d_gene: NA
v_gene: TRBV5-1
abundance: NA
j_gene: TRBJ2-2
CDR3nt: TGCGCCAGCAGCTCCTTAAGCGTCACCGGGGAGCTGTTTTTT
CDR3aa: CASSSLSVTGELFF

len: 16
d_gene: NA
v_gene: TRBV7-9
abundance: NA
j_gene: TRBJ2-3
CDR3nt: TGTGCCAGCAGCTTAGGAGGAGCGCGGGGTCCGAATACGCAGTATTTT
CDR3aa: CASSLGGARGPNTQYF

len: 15
d_gene: NA
v_gene: TRBV30
abundance: NA
j_gene: TRBJ1-4
CDR3nt: TGTGCCTGGAGTGCGCCGGGAGGGATTCATGAAAAACTGTTTTTT
CDR3aa: CAWSAPGGIHEKLFF

len: 15
d_gene: TRBD1
v_gene: TRBV5-3
abundance: NA
j_gene: TRBJ1-4
CDR3nt: TGTGCCAGAAGCGTACCCAGGGGGCTAGGCGAAAAACTGTTTTTT
CDR3aa: CARSVPRGLGEKLFF

len: 15
d_gene: NA
v_gene: TRBV15
abundance: few
j_gene: TRBJ1-5
CDR3nt: TGTGCCACCAGCAGAGATAAAAGCAACAATCAGCCCCAGCATTTT
CDR3aa: CATSRDKSNNQPQHF

len: 13
d_gene: TRBD1
v_gene: TRBV28
abundance: few
j_gene: TRBJ1-2
CDR3nt: TGTGCCAGCAGGCCTGACAGGGGTAGAGGCTACACCTTC
CDR3aa: CASRPDRGRGYTF

len: 15
d_gene: TRBD1
v_gene: TRBV5-1
abundance: NA
j_gene: TRBJ1-1
CDR3nt: TGCGCCAGCAGCTTGGTTGGGACAGGGGGCACTGAAGCTTTCTTT
CDR3aa: CASSLVGTGGTEAFF

len: 15
d_gene: NA
v_gene: TRBV6-2/TRBV6-3
abundance: NA
j_gene: TRBJ2-5
CDR3nt: TGTGCCAGCACCCCCGGGGTCAGGGGCTTGGAGACCCAGTACTTC
CDR3aa: CASTPGVRGLETQYF

len: 15
d_gene: TRBD1
v_gene: TRBV30
abundance: few
j_gene: TRBJ1-2
CDR3nt: TGTGCCTGGATTTTAAAGGGGGCAGGAAACTATGGCTACACCTTC
CDR3aa: CAWILKGAGNYGYTF

len: 14
d_gene: NA
v_gene: TRBV7-2
abundance: few
j_gene: TRBJ1-3
CDR3nt: TGTGCCAGCAGCTTCGGACTGACTGGGTACACCATATATTTT
CDR3aa: CASSFGLTGYTIYF

len: 15
d_gene: TRBD2
v_gene: TRBV10-2
abundance: NA
j_gene: TRBJ2-1
CDR3nt: TGCGCCAGCAGTGAGTCAGTTAGCGGGAAGTTCGAGCAGTTCTTC
CDR3aa: CASSESVSGKFEQFF

len: 15
d_gene: NA
v_gene: TRBV3-1/TRBV3-2
abundance: NA
j_gene: TRBJ2-2
CDR3nt: TGTGCCAGCAGCCGGGTAGGGGTGAGCACCGGGGAGCTGTTTTTT
CDR3aa: CASSRVGVSTGELFF

len: 14
d_gene: NA
v_gene: TRBV11-2
abundance: NA
j_gene: TRBJ2-3
CDR3nt: TGTGCCAGCAGCCCTAGACAGGCCGTAGATACGCAGTATTTT
CDR3aa: CASSPRQAVDTQYF

len: 16
d_gene: TRBD1
v_gene: TRBV11-2
abundance: NA
j_gene: TRBJ1-4
CDR3nt: TGTGCCAGCAGCTTAGACAGGGGGGCGGCTAATGAAAAACTGTTTTTT
CDR3aa: CASSLDRGAANEKLFF

len: 18
d_gene: TRBD2
v_gene: TRBV19
abundance: few
j_gene: TRBJ2-1
CDR3nt: TGTGCCAGTAGTATAGATGAGGCGGGGGGGAGCGCCTACAATGAGCAGTTCTTC
CDR3aa: CASSIDEAGGSAYNEQFF

len: 14
d_gene: NA
v_gene: TRBV2
abundance: NA
j_gene: TRBJ1-5
CDR3nt: TGTGCCAGCAGTAGGTGGGGAGGCAATCAGCCCCAGCATTTT
CDR3aa: CASSRWGGNQPQHF

len: 15
d_gene: TRBD1
v_gene: TRBV2
abundance: NA
j_gene: TRBJ1-2
CDR3nt: TGTGCCAGCAGAGAGGGACAGGGGTATCCGGAGGGCTACACCTTC
CDR3aa: CASREGQGYPEGYTF

len: 16
d_gene: NA
v_gene: TRBV4-2
abundance: NA
j_gene: TRBJ1-1
CDR3nt: TGTGCCAGCAGCCTCGGGGGGGGACAAATGAACACTGAAGCTTTCTTT
CDR3aa: CASSLGGGQMNTEAFF

len: 14
d_gene: TRBD1
v_gene: TRBV19
abundance: few
j_gene: TRBJ1-1
CDR3nt: TGTGCCAGTAGTATCCAGGGGGGTCGGACTGAAGCTTTCTTT
CDR3aa: CASSIQGGRTEAFF

len: 14
d_gene: TRBD1
v_gene: TRBV6-5
abundance: once
j_gene: TRBJ2-7
CDR3nt: TGTGCCAGCTTATACAGGGGTGTTTCCTACGAGCAGTACTTC
CDR3aa: CASLYRGVSYEQYF

len: 17
d_gene: TRBD2
v_gene: TRBV7-9
abundance: NA
j_gene: TRBJ2-3
CDR3nt: TGTGCCAGCAGCTACCCCGTGGCTAGCGGGGCAGCAGATACGCAGTATTTT
CDR3aa: CASSYPVASGAADTQYF

len: 13
d_gene: TRBD1
v_gene: TRBV12-3/TRBV12-4
abundance: NA
j_gene: TRBJ1-2
CDR3nt: TGTGCCAGCAGGCCACAGGGGCCGTATGGCTACACCTTC
CDR3aa: CASRPQGPYGYTF

len: 12
d_gene: NA
v_gene: TRBV29-1
abundance: NA
j_gene: TRBJ2-4
CDR3nt: TGCAGCGCCGCCGGGGCCAAAAACATTCAGTACTTC
CDR3aa: CSAAGAKNIQYF

len: 15
d_gene: TRBD1
v_gene: TRBV5-5
abundance: NA
j_gene: TRBJ1-2
CDR3nt: TGTGCCAGCAGCTGGGCGACAGGGGCTCTCTATGGCTACACCTTC
CDR3aa: CASSWATGALYGYTF

len: 11
d_gene: NA
v_gene: TRBV4-1
abundance: NA
j_gene: TRBJ1-2
CDR3nt: TGCGCCAGCAGCCAGGCCTATGGCTACACCTTC
CDR3aa: CASSQAYGYTF

len: 17
d_gene: TRBD1
v_gene: TRBV10-3
abundance: NA
j_gene: TRBJ1-3
CDR3nt: TGTGCCATCAGCATAGGGACAGGGTCCCCCTCTGGAAACACCATATATTTT
CDR3aa: CAISIGTGSPSGNTIYF

len: 14
d_gene: NA
v_gene: TRBV28
abundance: NA
j_gene: TRBJ1-5
CDR3nt: TGTGCCAGCAGTTCGACAGGTCTTAGTCAGCCCCAGCATTTT
CDR3aa: CASSSTGLSQPQHF

len: 16
d_gene: TRBD2
v_gene: TRBV2
abundance: NA
j_gene: TRBJ2-2
CDR3nt: TGTGCCAGCAGTGTGCTAGCGGCCCTAAACACCGGGGAGCTGTTTTTT
CDR3aa: CASSVLAALNTGELFF

len: 16
d_gene: NA
v_gene: TRBV19
abundance: few
j_gene: TRBJ1-2
CDR3nt: TGTGCCAGTAGTACCCGGAATGCCCGTATTGGAGGCGGCTACACCTTC
CDR3aa: CASSTRNARIGGGYTF

len: 14
d_gene: NA
v_gene: TRBV6-5
abundance: once
j_gene: TRBJ1-5
CDR3nt: TGTGCCAGCAGAGCGTTCCAGGGTGGGCAGCCCCAGCATTTT
CDR3aa: CASRAFQGGQPQHF

len: 16
d_gene: TRBD2
v_gene: TRBV10-1
abundance: NA
j_gene: TRBJ2-1
CDR3nt: TGCGCCAGCAGTGATCTTGGGGGGGGTGGGTACAATGAGCAGTTCTTC
CDR3aa: CASSDLGGGGYNEQFF

len: 14
d_gene: NA
v_gene: TRBV18
abundance: NA
j_gene: TRBJ1-1
CDR3nt: TGTGCCAGCTCACCGAACAGTTTGAACACTGAAGCTTTCTTT
CDR3aa: CASSPNSLNTEAFF

len: 17
d_gene: TRBD2
v_gene: TRBV9
abundance: NA
j_gene: TRBJ2-5
CDR3nt: TGTGCCAGCAGCGTAGAGGGGAGCGGGAGGGCCCGAGAGACCCAGTACTTC
CDR3aa: CASSVEGSGRARETQYF